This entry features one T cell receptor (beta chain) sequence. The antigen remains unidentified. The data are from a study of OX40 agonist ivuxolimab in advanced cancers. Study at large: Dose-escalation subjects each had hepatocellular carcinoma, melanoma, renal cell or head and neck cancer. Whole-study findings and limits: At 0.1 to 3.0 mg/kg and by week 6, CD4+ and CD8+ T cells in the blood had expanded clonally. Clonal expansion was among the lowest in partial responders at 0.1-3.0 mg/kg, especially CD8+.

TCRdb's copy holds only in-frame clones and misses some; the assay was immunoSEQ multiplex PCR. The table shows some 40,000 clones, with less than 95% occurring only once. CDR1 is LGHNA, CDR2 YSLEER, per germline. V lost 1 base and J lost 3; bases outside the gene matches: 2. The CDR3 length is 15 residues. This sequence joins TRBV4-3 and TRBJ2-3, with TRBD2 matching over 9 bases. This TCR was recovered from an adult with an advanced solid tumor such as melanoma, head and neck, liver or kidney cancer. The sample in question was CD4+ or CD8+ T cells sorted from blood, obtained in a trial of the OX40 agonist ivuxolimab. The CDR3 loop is CASSQVSGRTDTQYF. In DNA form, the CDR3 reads TGCGCCAGCAGCCAAGTTAGCGGGAGAACAGATACGCAGTATTTT.